Below, 32 T cell receptor beta chains from the same sample are listed, as sequenced in a study of T cell responses to AZD1222 COVID-19 vaccine. Clones were read by immunoSEQ multiplex PCR, and TCRdb kept only the in-frame ones, dropping some. This table has over 15,000 clones, about four fifths appearing once. Material: peripheral blood, obtained 28 days after the second AZD1222 dose. All receptors derive from an adult who received the AZD1222 COVID-19 vaccine.

This clone was counted a single time. The chain has TRBV27 and TRBJ1-1; 7 bases agree with TRBD1. J was trimmed by 1 base and V by 4 bases; bases with no gene match: 9. Germline assignment: CDR1 MNHEY and CDR2 SMNVEV (reference sequence). This CDR3 is 16 amino acids long. CDR3 in amino acids: CASSSTPRTGNTEAFF. DNA for the CDR3: TGTGCCAGCAGTTCCACCCCCCGGACAGGGAACACTGAAGCTTTCTTT.

This chain links TRBV7-9 with TRBJ1-5; D unclear. Trimming removed 3 bases at V and 3 bases at J, with 6 bases between. In germline, CDR1 is SEHNR, CDR2 FQNEAQ (reference sequence). This CDR3 is 13 amino acids long. DNA for the CDR3: TGTGCCAGCAGCTTTATGGACAATCAGCCCCAGCATTTT. Translation: CASSFMDNQPQHF.

The genes are TRBV15 and TRBJ1-6; 10 positions match TRBD1. This CDR3 contains 17 residues. Germline CDR1 is LNHNV and CDR2 is YYDKDF (reference sequence). V lost 6 bases and J lost 4; bases outside the gene matches: 9. This CDR3 reads CATRGSGQGLYNSPLHF. CDR3 bases: TGTGCCACCAGGGGGTCGGGACAGGGGTTGTATAATTCACCCCTCCACTTT.

This chain joins TRBV3-1 (or the pseudogene TRBV3-2) and TRBJ2-7; tentatively, D is TRBD1 (6 bases). The germline gives CDR1 LGHDT, CDR2 YNNKEL (reference sequence). CDR3 length: 15 residues. Deletions cut 2 bases from V and 0 bases from J, with 11 bases between. CDR3 protein: CASSQQGKFSYEQYF. The DNA for the CDR3 is TGTGCCAGCAGCCAACAGGGGAAGTTCTCCTACGAGCAGTACTTC.

The chain couples TRBV18 to TRBJ1-1; D remains ambiguous. The germline V gene encodes CDR1 KGHSH and CDR2 LQKENI. The CDR3 spans 14 residues. Trimming removed 0 bases from V and 0 bases from J, with 5 bases in between. The CDR3 DNA follows: TGTGCCAGCTCACCACCGTTCATGAACACTGAAGCTTTCTTT. It encodes CASSPPFMNTEAFF. Full variable domain (missing parts from reference TRBV18 and TRBJ1-1): NAGVMQNPRHLVRRRGQEARLRCSPMKGHSHVYWYRQLPEEGLKFMVYLQKENIIDESGMPKERFSAEFPKEGPSILRIQQVVRGDSAAYFCASSPPFMNTEAFFGQGTRLTVV.

The gene calls are TRBV19 and TRBJ2-2, with D unresolved. The CDR3 spans 14 residues. Between the trimmed V and J ends, which lost 6 bases and 8 bases, there was a span of 16 bases. The germline V gene encodes CDR1 LNHDA and CDR2 SQIVND (reference sequence). The CDR3 nucleotides read TGTGCCAGTAGCGCCCTTCACGACGTGGGGGAGCTGTTTTTT. As protein: CASSALHDVGELFF.

The chain carries TRBV27 and TRBJ1-1, with TRBD1 identical over 7 bases. CDR1 MNHEY and CDR2 SMNVEV come from the germline V gene (reference sequence). V shed 6 bases, J shed 5 bases, and the junction held 9 bases outside the gene matches. This CDR3 is built from 14 residues. The CDR3 coding sequence is TGTGCCAGCAGGCCGGGACAGTTGAGAACTGAAGCTTTCTTT. Protein product: CASRPGQLRTEAFF.

The CDR3 coding sequence is TGTGCCAGGGCGTCCGGGACCACTAATGAAAAACTGTTTTTT. Translated: CARASGTTNEKLFF. This chain joins TRBV2 and TRBJ1-4; D is possibly TRBD1 (5 bases). The CDR3 loop spans 14 amino acids. The germline V gene has CDR1 SNHLY and CDR2 FYNNEI. Trimming shortened V by 9 bases and J by 2 bases, and 13 bases separated the two germline ends.

There are a few counts of this clone. The chain has TRBV5-6 and TRBJ1-1; 11 nucleotides align to TRBD1. The germline V gene encodes CDR1 SGHDT and CDR2 YYEEEE. The CDR3 extends over 12 amino acids. V was pared by 3 bases and J by 11 bases, with 3 bases of the junction left unmatched. CDR3 bases: TGTGCCAGCAGCTGGGACAGGGGGGAGGCTTTCTTT. Translated: CASSWDRGEAFF.

In its sample, this clone is medium-sized. The rearrangement joins TRBV6-2 or TRBV6-3 to TRBJ1-1; D is perhaps TRBD1 (6 bases). V lost 2 bases and J 4 bases, leaving 20 bases between the germline ends. This CDR3 region has 17 residues. CDR1 is MNHEY, CDR2 SVGEGT, per germline. In DNA form, the CDR3 reads TGTGCCAGCAGTTACCCCGAGGAGGGACAACCGGGCACTGAAGCTTTCTTT. This encodes CASSYPEEGQPGTEAFF.

V is TRBV3-1 (or the pseudogene TRBV3-2) and J is TRBJ2-1; 13 bases fit TRBD2. Germline V CDR1 and CDR2: LGHDT, YNNKEL (reference sequence). This CDR3 spans 14 amino acids. Trimming removed 6 bases from V and 4 bases from J; junction bases left unmatched: 0. The CDR3 reads CASRGLAGYNEQFF. Here the CDR3 DNA reads TGTGCCAGCAGGGGACTAGCGGGATACAATGAGCAGTTCTTC.

This sequence joins TRBV6-2 or TRBV6-3 and TRBJ1-1; tentative D call: TRBD1 (6 bases). V lost 2 bases, J lost 0 bases, and 7 bases lay in between. The CDR3 has 14 residues. Germline V lookup: CDR1 MNHEY, CDR2 SVGEGT. The CDR3 nucleotides read TGTGCCAGCAGTTACGACAGGATGAACACTGAAGCTTTCTTT. Its translation: CASSYDRMNTEAFF.

The chain employs TRBV15 and TRBJ2-5, with D possibly matching TRBD2 (5 bases). With 4 bases removed from V and 4 bases from J, the gap between germline ends came to 16 bases. Germline CDR1 is LNHNV and CDR2 is YYDKDF (reference sequence). This CDR3 has 15 residues. The CDR3 reads CATSTGRGRGETQYF. Here the CDR3 DNA reads TGTGCCACCAGCACCGGACGCGGGCGCGGAGAGACCCAGTACTTC.

This rearrangement joins TRBV7-2 to TRBJ2-4; D ambiguous. V lost 1 base to trimming and J lost 0 bases, with 4 bases between them. In germline, CDR1 is SGHTA, CDR2 FQGNSA. This CDR3 has 14 residues. The CDR3 nucleotides read TGTGCCAGCAGCTTAGGAGTAGCCAAAAACATTCAGTACTTC. This translates into CASSLGVAKNIQYF.

The genes are TRBV5-6 and TRBJ2-7; 10 positions match TRBD2. The CDR3 spans 12 residues. Trimming removed 4 bases from V and 12 bases from J; junction bases left unmatched: 7. Per the germline V gene, CDR1 is SGHDT and CDR2 is YYEEEE. The CDR3 sequence is CASSLKSGRGYF. The CDR3 DNA reads as TGTGCCAGCAGCCTCAAAAGCGGGAGGGGGTACTTC.

The rearrangement joins TRBV9 to TRBJ1-5; D unclear. The germline V gene has CDR1 SGDLS and CDR2 YYNGEE. The CDR3 has 13 residues. Trimming pared 4 bases from V and 6 bases from J, leaving 11 bases between. The CDR3 DNA reads TGTGCCAGCAGCTCTGACACGGTTCAGCCCCAGCATTTT. Translated: CASSSDTVQPQHF.

The rearrangement links TRBV27 to TRBJ1-4; D is perhaps TRBD1 (6 bases). This CDR3 region has 20 residues. The V gene lost 1 base and the J gene lost 7 bases, with 28 bases spanning the gap. The germline V gene encodes CDR1 MNHEY and CDR2 SMNVEV (reference sequence). The CDR3 coding sequence is TGTGCCAGCAGTTTATTTGGGGGCAGGGTTGGGCTCACTCCCCCTGAAAAACTGTTTTTT. As protein: CASSLFGGRVGLTPPEKLFF.

This rearrangement joins TRBV5-1 to TRBJ1-5; 11 bases are shared with TRBD1. Germline V CDR1 and CDR2: SGHRS, YFSETQ. With 4 bases clipped from V and 6 bases from J, the junction kept 3 bases outside the gene matches. The CDR3 extends over 14 amino acids. The CDR3: CASSEGTGGQPQHF. The CDR3 coding sequence is TGCGCCAGCAGCGAGGGGACAGGGGGTCAGCCCCAGCATTTT.

This clone was counted a single time. The chain carries TRBV6-6 and TRBJ1-2, with D uncertain. Trimming removed 4 bases from V and 3 bases from J, with 9 bases in between. CDR3 size: 13 residues. CDR1 and CDR2 (germline): MNHNY, SVGAGI (reference sequence). Here the CDR3 reads CASSSEVYYGYTF. The CDR3 region has the DNA TGTGCCAGCAGTTCCGAGGTTTACTATGGCTACACCTTC.

The chain employs TRBV4-3 and TRBJ1-1; weak D call: TRBD1 (6 bases). Trimming removed 3 bases from V and 1 base from J, with 12 bases in between. Germline V CDR1 and CDR2: LGHNA, YSLEER. CDR3 size: 15 residues. The CDR3 sequence is CASSQEQGKNTEAFF. The CDR3 nucleotides are TGCGCCAGCAGCCAGGAACAGGGTAAGAACACTGAAGCTTTCTTT.

The rearrangement links TRBV4-3 to TRBJ1-5; 8 bases are shared with TRBD1. The trim removed 5 bases at V and 4 bases at J, leaving 7 bases unmatched. Germline-derived CDR1 and CDR2 are LGHNA and YSLEER. This CDR3 contains 15 residues. The CDR3 DNA reads as TGCGCCAGCAGCTGGGGGACAGGCCTTAATCAGCCCCAGCATTTT. It codes for CASSWGTGLNQPQHF.

The chain uses TRBV6-2 or TRBV6-3 and TRBJ2-7; 9 nucleotides line up with TRBD2. Unmatched junction bases numbered 4, after V lost 2 bases and J lost 2 bases. The CDR3 has 15 residues. Germline V gene sequence: CDR1 MNHEY, CDR2 SVGEGT. For the CDR3, the DNA is TGTGCCAGCAGTTACCCGACTAGCGGCACCTACGAGCAGTACTTC. It encodes CASSYPTSGTYEQYF.

The gene calls are TRBV7-7 and TRBJ2-2; 8 nucleotides match TRBD1. J gave up 5 bases and V 5 bases, and 4 bases lay outside the gene matches. CDR1 is SSHAT, CDR2 FNYEAQ, per germline (reference sequence). The CDR3 covers 14 residues. The CDR3 sequence: CASSRGQVTGELFF. CDR3 coding DNA: TGTGCCAGCAGCAGGGGACAGGTTACCGGGGAGCTGTTTTTT.

A few counts support this clone. The chain has TRBV6-2 or TRBV6-3 and TRBJ2-7, with TRBD1 matching 9 bases. CDR1 MNHEY and CDR2 SVGEGT come from the germline V gene. This CDR3 has 16 amino acids. Trimming removed 6 bases from V and 1 base from J; junction bases left unmatched: 10. In nucleotides, the CDR3 is TGTGCCAGCAGCCGAAGCCCGGGACAGGGTTCCTACGAGCAGTACTTC. Translated: CASSRSPGQGSYEQYF.

The genes are TRBV6-2 or TRBV6-3 and TRBJ2-3; 10 bases are a match to TRBD2. V was pared by 6 bases and J by 3 bases, with 6 bases of the junction left unmatched. Germline-derived CDR1 and CDR2 are MNHEY and SVGEGT. This CDR3 has 15 amino acids. CDR3 loop: CASSLQREGTDTQYF. The CDR3 coding sequence is TGTGCCAGCAGCCTCCAGCGGGAGGGGACAGATACGCAGTATTTT.

Only one count was recorded for this clone. This chain links TRBV18 with TRBJ1-6; D remains ambiguous. This CDR3 has 15 residues. CDR1 is KGHSH and CDR2 is LQKENI in the germline V gene. The V end was cut by 3 bases, the J end by 4 bases, with 10 bases between. CDR3 amino acids: CASSPARTYNSPLHF. The CDR3 nucleotides read TGTGCCAGCTCACCGGCGCGCACTTATAATTCACCCCTCCACTTT.

This rearrangement joins TRBV9 to TRBJ1-2, with D perhaps TRBD1 (5 bases). The CDR3 length is 14 residues. Trimming removed 3 bases from V and 4 bases from J, with 13 bases in between. The germline gives CDR1 SGDLS, CDR2 YYNGEE. The CDR3 DNA follows: TGTGCCAGCAGCGCCGGGACCGCCGGCTATGGCTACACCTTC. It yields the protein CASSAGTAGYGYTF.

The CDR3 here is CASSAGGFSGNTIYF. The CDR3 region has the DNA TGTGCCAGCAGCGCCGGAGGGTTCTCTGGAAACACCATATATTTT. This chain links TRBV9 with TRBJ1-3; D ambiguous. Germline V gene data show CDR1 as SGDLS and CDR2 as YYNGEE. Trimming cost V 3 bases and J 0 bases, with 10 bases left between them. CDR3 length: 15 residues. Full variable domain (remainder filled in from reference TRBV9 and TRBJ1-3): DSGVTQTPKHLITATGQRVTLRCSPRSGDLSVYWYQQSLDQGLQFLIQYYNGEERAKGNILERFSAQQFPDLHSELNLSSLELGDSALYFCASSAGGFSGNTIYFGEGSWLTVV.

This chain links TRBV5-1 with TRBJ2-5, with 8 bases identical to TRBD2. In germline, CDR1 is SGHRS, CDR2 YFSETQ. The V and J ends lost 6 bases and 1 base, in that order; junction bases with no gene match: 11. This CDR3 contains 16 residues. CDR3 in DNA: TGCGCCAGCAAGCTTCAACCGGGGGGGATCCAAGAGACCCAGTACTTC. This gives the protein CASKLQPGGIQETQYF.

V and J are TRBV5-3 and TRBJ2-1, with 10 bases identical to TRBD2. TRBV5-3 is an ORF, with its function uncertain. V trimming: 1 base; J trimming: 2 bases; junction bases outside the gene matches: 6. The CDR3 consists of 17 residues. The CDR3 is CARSLNPLAGAYNEQFF. As DNA, the CDR3 is TGTGCCAGAAGCTTGAACCCTCTAGCGGGAGCCTACAATGAGCAGTTCTTC.

Here the CDR3 DNA reads TGTGCCAGCAGCCCTACCCGGGACGGCACTGAAGCTTTCTTT. This encodes CASSPTRDGTEAFF. The rearrangement uses TRBV7-8 and TRBJ1-1; TRBD1 might be the D (5 bases). V was pared by 5 bases and J by 4 bases, with 14 bases between. The CDR3 sequence is 14 residues long. Germline loops: CDR1 SGHVS, CDR2 FQNEAQ.

This clone is judged large. The chain combines TRBV9 with TRBJ2-2; 9 nucleotides align to TRBD1. V was clipped by 0 bases and J by 2 bases; unmatched bases: 5. Germline CDR1 and CDR2: SGDLS and YYNGEE. The CDR3 contains 17 residues. The CDR3 loop is CASSVVRDRANTGELFF. The CDR3 DNA reads TGTGCCAGCAGCGTAGTTCGGGACAGGGCAAACACCGGGGAGCTGTTTTTT.